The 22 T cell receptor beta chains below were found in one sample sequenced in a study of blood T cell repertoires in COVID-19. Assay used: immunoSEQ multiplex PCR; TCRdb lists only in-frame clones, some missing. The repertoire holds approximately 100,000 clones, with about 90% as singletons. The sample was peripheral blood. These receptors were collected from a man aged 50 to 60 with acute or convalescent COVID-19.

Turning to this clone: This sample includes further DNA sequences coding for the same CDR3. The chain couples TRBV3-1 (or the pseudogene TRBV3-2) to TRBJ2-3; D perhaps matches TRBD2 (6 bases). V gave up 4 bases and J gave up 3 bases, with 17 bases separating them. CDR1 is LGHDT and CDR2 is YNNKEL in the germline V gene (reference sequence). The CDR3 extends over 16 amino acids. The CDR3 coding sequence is TGTGCCAGCAGCCGGAGTGGGCGGGGTGGGACAGATACGCAGTATTTT. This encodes CASSRSGRGGTDTQYF.

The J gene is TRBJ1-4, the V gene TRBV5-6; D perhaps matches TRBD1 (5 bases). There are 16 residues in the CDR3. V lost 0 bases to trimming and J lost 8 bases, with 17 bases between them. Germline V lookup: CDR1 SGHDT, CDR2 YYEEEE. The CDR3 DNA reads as TGTGCCAGCAGCTTGGATTCGGGGCATGGAGGGGAAAAACTGTTTTTT. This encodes CASSLDSGHGGEKLFF.

The CDR3 nucleotides read TGTGCCTGGGGGAGTAGAGCCACTGAAGCTTTCTTT. This sequence encodes CAWGSRATEAFF. The chain employs TRBV30 and TRBJ1-1; D is unclear. This CDR3 spans 12 amino acids. CDR1 GTSNPN and CDR2 SVGIG come from the germline V gene (reference sequence). The V end lost 5 bases, the J end lost 4 bases, and 11 bases lay between the germline ends.

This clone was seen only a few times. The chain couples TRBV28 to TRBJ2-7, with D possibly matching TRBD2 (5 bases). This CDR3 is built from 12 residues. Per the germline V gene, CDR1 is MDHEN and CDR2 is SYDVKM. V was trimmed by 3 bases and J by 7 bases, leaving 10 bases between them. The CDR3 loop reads CASSLEQREQYF. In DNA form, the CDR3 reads TGTGCCAGCAGTTTGGAACAGCGGGAGCAGTACTTC.

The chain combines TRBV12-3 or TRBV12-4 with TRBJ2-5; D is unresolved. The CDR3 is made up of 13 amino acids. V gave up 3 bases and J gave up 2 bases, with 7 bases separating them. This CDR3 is CASSFKRQETQYF. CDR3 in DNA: TGTGCCAGCAGTTTCAAGAGGCAAGAGACCCAGTACTTC.

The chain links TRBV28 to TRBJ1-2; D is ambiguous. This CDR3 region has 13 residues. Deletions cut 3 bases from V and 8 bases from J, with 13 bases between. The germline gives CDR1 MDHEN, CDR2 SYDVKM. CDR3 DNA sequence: TGTGCCAGCAGTTTGGGCAGGCCTCTGGGCTACACCTTC. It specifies CASSLGRPLGYTF.

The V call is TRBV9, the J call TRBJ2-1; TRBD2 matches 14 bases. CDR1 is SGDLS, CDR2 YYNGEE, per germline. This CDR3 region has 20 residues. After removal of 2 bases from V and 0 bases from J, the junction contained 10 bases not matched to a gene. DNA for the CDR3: TGTGCCAGCAGCGTTACGACTAGCGGGGGGGCCTACAGCTCCTACAATGAGCAGTTCTTC. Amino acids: CASSVTTSGGAYSSYNEQFF.

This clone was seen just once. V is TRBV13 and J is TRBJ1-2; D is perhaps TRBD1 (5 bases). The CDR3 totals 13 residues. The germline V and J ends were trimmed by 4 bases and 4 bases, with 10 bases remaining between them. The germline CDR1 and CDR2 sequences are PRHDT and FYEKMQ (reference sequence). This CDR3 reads CASSSDRGYGYTF. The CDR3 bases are TGTGCCAGCAGCTCCGATAGGGGCTATGGCTACACCTTC.

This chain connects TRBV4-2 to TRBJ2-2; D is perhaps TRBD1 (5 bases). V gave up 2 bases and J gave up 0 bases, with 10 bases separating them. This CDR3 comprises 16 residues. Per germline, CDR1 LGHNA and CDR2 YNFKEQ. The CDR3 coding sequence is TGTGCCAGCAGCCAATTGTGGGGCTCGAACACCGGGGAGCTGTTTTTT. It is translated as CASSQLWGSNTGELFF.

The CDR3 loop reads CASSPAGTQYF. The CDR3, as DNA: TGTGCCAGCAGCCCCGCGGGGACGCAGTATTTT. J is TRBJ2-3 and V is TRBV7-9; a possible D gene is TRBD2 (6 bases). CDR3 length: 11 residues. Looked up from germline, CDR1 is SEHNR and CDR2 is FQNEAQ (reference sequence). Deletions cut 5 bases from V and 9 bases from J, with 9 bases between. Together with reference TRBV7-9 and TRBJ2-3, the CDR3 gives the full variable domain: DTGVSQNPRHKITKRGQNVTFRCDPISEHNRLYWYRQTLGQGPEFLTYFQNEAQLEKSRLLSDRFSAERPKGSFSTLEIQRTEQGDSAMYLCASSPAGTQYFGPGTRLTVL.

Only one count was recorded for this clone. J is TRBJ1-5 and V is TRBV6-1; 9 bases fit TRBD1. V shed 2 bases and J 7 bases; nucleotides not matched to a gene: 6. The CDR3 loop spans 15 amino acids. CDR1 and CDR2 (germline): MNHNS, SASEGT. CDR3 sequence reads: CASSEYNRGRQPQHF. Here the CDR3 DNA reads TGTGCCAGCAGTGAATATAACAGGGGGCGGCAGCCCCAGCATTTT.

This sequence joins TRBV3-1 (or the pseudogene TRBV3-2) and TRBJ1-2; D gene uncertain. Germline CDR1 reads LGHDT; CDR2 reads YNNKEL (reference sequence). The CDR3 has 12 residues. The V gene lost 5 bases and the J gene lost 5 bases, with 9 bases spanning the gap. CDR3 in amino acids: CASSGEVYGYTF. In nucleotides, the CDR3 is TGTGCCAGCAGCGGAGAAGTTTATGGCTACACCTTC.

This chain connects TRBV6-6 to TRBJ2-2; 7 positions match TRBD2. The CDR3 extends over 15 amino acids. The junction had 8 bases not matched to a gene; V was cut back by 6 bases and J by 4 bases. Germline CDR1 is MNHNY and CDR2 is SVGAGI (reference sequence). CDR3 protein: CASSAVGRGTGELFF. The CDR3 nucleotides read TGTGCCAGCAGCGCCGTAGGGAGGGGCACCGGGGAGCTGTTTTTT.

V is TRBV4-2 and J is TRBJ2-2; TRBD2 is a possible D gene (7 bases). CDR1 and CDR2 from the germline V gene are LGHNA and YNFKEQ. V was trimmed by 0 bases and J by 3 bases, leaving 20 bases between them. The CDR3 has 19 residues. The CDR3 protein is CASSQDSQPRGADTGELFF. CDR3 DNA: TGTGCCAGCAGCCAAGATTCCCAGCCACGGGGGGCCGACACCGGGGAGCTGTTTTTT.

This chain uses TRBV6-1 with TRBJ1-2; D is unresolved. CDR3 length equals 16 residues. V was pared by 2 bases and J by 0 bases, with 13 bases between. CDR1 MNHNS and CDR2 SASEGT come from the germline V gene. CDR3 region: CASSEFPTGANYGYTF. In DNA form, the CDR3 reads TGTGCCAGCAGTGAATTCCCAACCGGAGCTAACTATGGCTACACCTTC.

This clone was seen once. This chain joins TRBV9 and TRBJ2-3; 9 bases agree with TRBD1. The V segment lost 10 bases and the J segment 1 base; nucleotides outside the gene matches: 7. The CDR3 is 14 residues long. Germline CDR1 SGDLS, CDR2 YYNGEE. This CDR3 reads CAVSRDRGTDTQYF. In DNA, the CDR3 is TGTGCCGTTAGTAGGGACAGGGGCACAGATACGCAGTATTTT.

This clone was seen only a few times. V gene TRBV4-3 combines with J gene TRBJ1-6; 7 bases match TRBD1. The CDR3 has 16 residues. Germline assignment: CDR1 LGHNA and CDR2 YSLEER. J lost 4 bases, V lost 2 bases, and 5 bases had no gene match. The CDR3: CASSQLGTVYNSPLHF. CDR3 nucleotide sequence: TGCGCCAGCAGCCAACTGGGGACAGTTTATAATTCACCCCTCCACTTT.

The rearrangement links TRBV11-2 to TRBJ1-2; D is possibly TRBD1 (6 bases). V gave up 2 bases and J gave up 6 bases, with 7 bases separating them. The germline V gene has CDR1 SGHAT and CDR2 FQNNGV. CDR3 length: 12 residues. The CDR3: CASSLPGDGYTF. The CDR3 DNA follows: TGTGCCAGCAGCTTACCAGGGGATGGCTACACCTTC.

As DNA, the CDR3 is TGTGCCAGCAGCTCCTACCGGGACAGGGGTGTTTATTCACCCCTCCACTTT. Translating gives CASSSYRDRGVYSPLHF. V and J are TRBV28 and TRBJ1-6; TRBD1 aligns across 10 bases. The junction had 13 bases not matched to a gene; V was cut back by 6 bases and J by 8 bases. CDR1 and CDR2 from the germline V gene are MDHEN and SYDVKM. The CDR3 contains 17 residues.

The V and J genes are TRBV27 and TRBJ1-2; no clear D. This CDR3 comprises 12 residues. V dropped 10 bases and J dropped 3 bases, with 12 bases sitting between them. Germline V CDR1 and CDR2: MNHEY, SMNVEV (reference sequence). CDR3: CANPTAYYGYTF. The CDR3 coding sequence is TGTGCCAACCCAACAGCCTACTATGGCTACACCTTC.

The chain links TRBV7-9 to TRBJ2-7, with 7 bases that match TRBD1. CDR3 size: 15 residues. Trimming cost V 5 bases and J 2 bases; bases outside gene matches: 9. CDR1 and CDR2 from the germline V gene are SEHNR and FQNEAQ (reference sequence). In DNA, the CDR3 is TGTGCCAGCAGCCAGGGGTTACAGGGGCCCTACGAGCAGTACTTC. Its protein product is CASSQGLQGPYEQYF.

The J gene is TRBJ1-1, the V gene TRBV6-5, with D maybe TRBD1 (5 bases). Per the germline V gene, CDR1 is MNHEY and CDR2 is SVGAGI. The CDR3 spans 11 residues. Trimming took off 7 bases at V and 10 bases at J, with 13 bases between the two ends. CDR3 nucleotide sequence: TGTGCCAGCAAAAAGGGGTTTGGAGCTTTCTTT. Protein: CASKKGFGAFF.